A selection of T cell receptor beta chains follows, all from one sample in a study of T cell repertoires in cytomegalovirus infection. MiXCR was run by TCRdb on the reads, yielding one entry per CDR3 protein. The repertoire holds roughly 500,000 distinct CDR3 sequences, with over 9% as singletons. The sequencing sample was made of PBMCs. Source of these receptors: a human donor in good health (CMV status not recorded). Some clones in this sample may be carry-over from other donors' samples. The conserved cysteine and the conserved F or W are not part of the CDR3 here. Each record gives: clone size, V gene, J gene, CDR3 protein. Some rows mark clone size as missing; the rest say once, few, many or name a class of expanded clone.

many	TRBV5-6	TRBJ2-7	ASSLGTGSSEQY
.	TRBV5-1	TRBJ1-4	ASSVGQINEKLF
many	TRBV12-3/TRBV12-4	TRBJ2-1	ASSSFTSGIYNEQF
many	TRBV7-2	TRBJ2-3	ASSFRLFGDTQY
few	TRBV2	TRBJ1-5	ASRGQLNQPQH
few	TRBV5-1	TRBJ2-5	ASSLGLAVETQY
few	TRBV7-9	TRBJ1-1	ASSRGLEVEAF
few	TRBV5-1	TRBJ1-4	ASSRDTYLEKLF
few	TRBV4-2	TRBJ2-2	ASSTPTMNTGELF
many	TRBV5-5	TRBJ2-7	ASKRTGGSYEQY
few	TRBV20-1	TRBJ2-1	SARGQPRNEQF
many	TRBV7-2	TRBJ2-2	ASSLRRADTGELF
.	TRBV12-3/TRBV12-4	TRBJ2-2	ASSSWDRESTGELF
many	TRBV7-8	TRBJ1-5	ASSQGTGNQPQH
many	TRBV7-9	TRBJ1-3	ASSPLVGSGNTIY
many	TRBV7-9	TRBJ2-5	ASSRQGETQY
.	TRBV7-2	TRBJ1-1	ASSFRRGTGRIGTEAF
many	TRBV20-1	TRBJ1-5	SAIFQGPRQPQH
many	TRBV19	TRBJ1-1	ASSAELEAF
many	TRBV27	TRBJ1-6	ASRPTGSDSPLH
.	TRBV12-3/TRBV12-4	TRBJ1-2	ASSSGTGYT
many	TRBV18	TRBJ2-1	ASSPQTGYNEQF
many	TRBV19	TRBJ2-1	ASSQHRGAYNEQF
few	TRBV5-6	TRBJ2-1	ASSLALSGSNNEQF
many	TRBV5-6	TRBJ2-2	ASTKPGQGYTGELF
many	TRBV2	TRBJ1-5	ASNKGQGGYQPQH
few	TRBV9	TRBJ1-6	ASSGGRTNSPLH
few	TRBV7-4	TRBJ2-2	ASSLGDVNTGELF
many	TRBV7-2	TRBJ1-5	ASTPSGGRGYQPQH
.	TRBV6-1	TRBJ1-1	ASSENRASTEAF
many	TRBV6-2/TRBV6-3	TRBJ1-1	ASSLSTHMNTEAF
many	TRBV6-5	TRBJ2-7	ASRPPGGYEQY
few	TRBV18	TRBJ2-6	ASSPGEAGANVLT
.	TRBV30	TRBJ2-1	AWNRPGTPGI
many	TRBV12-3/TRBV12-4	TRBJ2-3	ASSLEASGSPDTQY
many	TRBV7-2	TRBJ2-1	ASSFRTGTYNEQF
.	TRBV13	TRBJ1-2	ASSLVSPTVAGGPYGYT
many	TRBV7-9	TRBJ2-7	ASSPAGGNEQY
many	TRBV7-2	TRBJ2-5	ASSPGTGGETQY
many	TRBV5-1	TRBJ2-2	ASSFAEAAGELF
many	TRBV19	TRBJ2-1	ASSIREGLREQF